The rows below give T cell receptor beta chains drawn from one sample of a study of blood T cell repertoires in COVID-19. Using immunoSEQ multiplex PCR, the repertoire was profiled, and TCRdb retains in-frame clones only, with some absent. This table has a few hundred thousand clones, roughly nine tenths appearing once. The specimen sequenced was peripheral blood. Receptors were obtained from a woman aged 40 to 55 who had recovered from COVID-19. The CDR3 runs from the conserved cysteine through the conserved F or W. Each record gives: D gene, V gene, clone size, J gene, CDR3 DNA, CDR3 protein. The D gene is left open where the match is weak. Not every row has a clone size; where given, it reads once, few, many or a size class.

.,TRBV18,.,TRBJ2-5,TGTGCCAGCTCACCGCCGGGACTAGAGACCCAGTACTTC,CASSPPGLETQYF
.,TRBV9,.,TRBJ2-7,TGTGCCAGCAGTCCGAATGTCGGGAAAAGCGAGCAGTACTTC,CASSPNVGKSEQYF
.,TRBV5-4,.,TRBJ2-1,TGTGCCAGCAGCCCGGAGAACCTCAATGAGCAGTTCTTC,CASSPENLNEQFF
.,TRBV6-2/TRBV6-3,.,TRBJ2-4,TGTGCCAGCAGTTACGGGGGGATTGACAAAAACATTCAGTACTTC,CASSYGGIDKNIQYF
.,TRBV5-6,.,TRBJ1-5,TGTGCCAGCAGCGTAGGACGGGGACTAGCGGGTAATCAGCCCCAGCATTTT,CASSVGRGLAGNQPQHF
TRBD1,TRBV29-1,once,TRBJ1-3,TGCAGCGTTGAAGGACAGGGGTTTGGAAACACCATATATTTT,CSVEGQGFGNTIYF
.,TRBV6-5,.,TRBJ2-1,TGTGCCAGCAGCGTATTAGATGCATACAATGAGCAGTTCTTC,CASSVLDAYNEQFF
.,TRBV19,.,TRBJ1-2,TGTGCCAGTAGTATTTCGGCAGGGGCCTATGGCTACACCTTC,CASSISAGAYGYTF
.,TRBV4-1,.,TRBJ2-7,TGCGCCAGCAGCCCGGGTTATGACAGTGCTCTGTACGAGCAGTACTTC,CASSPGYDSALYEQYF
.,TRBV11-2,.,TRBJ2-1,TGTGCCAGCAGCTTAAACCCTAGCTTGAGTGAGCAGTTCTTC,CASSLNPSLSEQFF
.,TRBV7-6,.,TRBJ2-7,TGTGCCAGCAGCTTAGCCTTTGGGGGGGCCGACGAGCAGTACTTC,CASSLAFGGADEQYF
.,TRBV28,.,TRBJ2-6,TGTGCCAGCAGTTTATCCTGGGCCAACGTCCTGACTTTC,CASSLSWANVLTF
TRBD1,TRBV3-1/TRBV3-2,.,TRBJ1-1,TGTGCCAGCAGCCAAGGGACAGGGGGCACTGAAGCTTTCTTT,CASSQGTGGTEAFF
.,TRBV29-1,once,TRBJ2-7,TGCAGCGTTGTAGGGGTTCGCTACGAGCAGTACTTC,CSVVGVRYEQYF
TRBD1,TRBV12-3/TRBV12-4,.,TRBJ1-2,TGTGCCAGCAGTTTAGTGACAGGGGACGGCTACACCTTC,CASSLVTGDGYTF
.,TRBV5-6,.,TRBJ1-2,TGTGCCAGCAGCCCAGATAGCACCTACTACGGCTACACCTTC,CASSPDSTYYGYTF
TRBD2,TRBV3-1/TRBV3-2,.,TRBJ2-3,TGTGCCAGCAGCCCCGGGACTAGCGGGAGCACAGATACGCAGTATTTT,CASSPGTSGSTDTQYF
TRBD1,TRBV4-1,.,TRBJ1-4,TGCGCCAGCAACAATCAAATACCCAGGGGGGCTAATGAAAAACTGTTTTTT,CASNNQIPRGANEKLFF
TRBD2,TRBV15,.,TRBJ2-3,TGTGCCACCAGCCAACTTCGGGGGGGGCGGGTGAGCACAGATACGCAGTATTTT,CATSQLRGGRVSTDTQYF
.,TRBV29-1,.,TRBJ2-1,TGCAGCGTTGGGACAACTTTATACAATGAGCAGTTCTTC,CSVGTTLYNEQFF
TRBD1,TRBV30,.,TRBJ2-2,TGTGCCTGGACACTAACAGGGGGTGCGAACACCGGGGAGCTGTTTTTT,CAWTLTGGANTGELFF
.,TRBV20-1,.,TRBJ1-5,TGCAGTGCTAGTAACCCTCGAGGTCAGCCCCAGCATTTT,CSASNPRGQPQHF
TRBD1,TRBV9,.,TRBJ1-6,TGTGCCAGCAGCGTAGAACAGGGGTATAATTCACCCCTCCACTTT,CASSVEQGYNSPLHF
TRBD2,TRBV6-1,.,TRBJ2-3,TGTGCCAGCAGTGACGCGGGGGGGCGGGATACGCAGTATTTT,CASSDAGGRDTQYF
.,TRBV19,.,TRBJ2-6,TGTGCCAGTAGTAAAATGCTGAGGCCTGGGGCCAACGTCCTGACTTTC,CASSKMLRPGANVLTF
TRBD1,TRBV27,.,TRBJ2-1,TGTGCCAGCAGAAGACAGGGGGGCCACAATGAGCAGTTCTTC,CASRRQGGHNEQFF
.,TRBV7-9,.,TRBJ2-6,TGTGCCATCCCGCTTGGGATAACAGGTTACTCTGGGGCCAACGTCCTGACTTTC,CAIPLGITGYSGANVLTF
.,TRBV4-3,.,TRBJ1-1,TGCGCCAGCAGCCAGAATTCGGGGGACACTGAAGCTTTCTTT,CASSQNSGDTEAFF
.,TRBV5-5,once,TRBJ1-1,TGTGCCAGCAGCTTGGCAGGCATGAACACTGAAGCTTTCTTT,CASSLAGMNTEAFF
.,TRBV5-1,many,TRBJ1-1,TGCGCCAGCAGCTTTGGCAGGGACACTGAAGCTTTCTTT,CASSFGRDTEAFF
.,TRBV11-3,.,TRBJ2-6,TGTGCCAGCAGCCATGACTCGACTGGGGCCAACGTCCTGACTTTC,CASSHDSTGANVLTF
TRBD1,TRBV29-1,.,TRBJ1-2,TGCAGCGTTCTGGGGGGACAGGGAAACTATGGCTACACCTTC,CSVLGGQGNYGYTF